This TCR beta chain is drawn from a study of T cells in Graves' hyperthyroidism and ophthalmopathy. General study points: Ophthalmopathy was identified by the model a median roughly 6.5 months ahead of onset.

Amplification of TCR beta CDR3 regions used RNA as the template. When the TCR CDR3 underwent first-round RT-PCR, the HTBI primer set was used. TCRdb redid the calling of the multiplex PCR reads with MiXCR, one entry per CDR3 protein. The sample has a few hundred thousand distinct CDR3 sequences; 13% to 15% are singletons. V was shortened by 5 bases and J by 9 bases, with 11 bases between the two germline ends. The CDR3 contains 11 residues. The germline CDR1 and CDR2 sequences are SQVTM and ANQGSEA. This clonotype showed up just a few times. As yet, its antigen is unknown. The clonotype was recovered from a woman aged 25 to 39 with Graves' ophthalmopathy. Specimen: blood. This sequence joins TRBV29-1 and TRBJ2-1; possible D gene TRBD2, 6 bases. The CDR3 spells CSVRGSIEQFF. The CDR3 nucleotides are TGCAGCGTTCGGGGGAGCATTGAGCAGTTCTTC.